The rows below give T cell receptor beta chains drawn from one sample of a study of graft-versus-host responses after intestinal transplantation. Profiling relied on immunoSEQ multiplex PCR, and the TCRdb table lists in-frame clones only, not all of them. Of tens of thousands of clones listed, about 45% are singletons. The source was alloreactive CD8+ T cells from a mixed lymphocyte reaction culture, collected before transplantation. These receptors all stem from a human patient who was an organ donor for intestinal transplantation. Each CDR3 is given with its conserved first and last residue. D genes are given only for firm matches. Size values are once, few and many counts, or a class for expanded clones, and some rows have none.

>TRBJ2-7|few|.|TRBV7-2
TGTGCCAGCAGCTTATCCGGGACCCCCGGGCACGAGCAGTACTTC
CASSLSGTPGHEQYF
>TRBJ2-3|.|TRBD2|TRBV11-2
TGTGCCAGCAGCTTTAGCGGGAGGGCGGTAGATACGCAGTATTTT
CASSFSGRAVDTQYF
>TRBJ1-3|.|TRBD1|TRBV2
TGTGCCAGCAGAGGGACAGCAGGAAACACCATATATTTT
CASRGTAGNTIYF
>TRBJ2-2|.|.|TRBV9
TGTGCCAGCAGCGCCACCAGGGGTTACACCGGGGAGCTGTTTTTT
CASSATRGYTGELFF
>TRBJ2-7|few|.|TRBV6-1
TGTGCCAGCAGTGAAGAAGGGGTCAGGTATACCTACGAGCAGTACTTC
CASSEEGVRYTYEQYF
>TRBJ1-1|.|TRBD1|TRBV7-2
TGTGCCAGCAGCTTAGTTGCGGGACAGGGGGCGGCCACTGAAGCTTTCTTT
CASSLVAGQGAATEAFF
>TRBJ2-3|.|TRBD2|TRBV28
TGTGCCAGCAGTTGGATTAGCGGGAGGGCCGGCACAGATACGCAGTATTTT
CASSWISGRAGTDTQYF
>TRBJ2-3|.|.|TRBV6-6
TGTGCCAGCAGTTACGGGGGGAGTACAGATACGCAGTATTTT
CASSYGGSTDTQYF
>TRBJ2-1|.|.|TRBV29-1
TGCAGCGTTAAGTCAGCCTCCTACAATGAGCAGTTCTTC
CSVKSASYNEQFF
>TRBJ1-2|few|.|TRBV18
TGTGCCAGCTCACCTCAATTACCATACTATGGCTACACCTTC
CASSPQLPYYGYTF
>TRBJ2-7|medium-sized|.|TRBV9
TGTGCCAGCAGCGCCCGGGACTACGAGCAGTACTTC
CASSARDYEQYF
>TRBJ2-5|.|TRBD2|TRBV11-2
TGCCCAGGGGTCCTAAGGACTAGCGGGAGAGGAGAGACCCAGTACTTC
CPGVLRTSGRGETQYF
>TRBJ2-7|medium-sized|.|TRBV5-6
TGTGCCAGCAGCTTCCTTTCGTCTCCCCCCTCCGAGCAGTACTTC
CASSFLSSPPSEQYF
>TRBJ1-2|.|.|TRBV10-3
TGTGCCATCAGTCCCAACGGGGGAGAGGGTGGCTACACCTTC
CAISPNGGEGGYTF
>TRBJ1-1|.|TRBD1|TRBV4-2
TGTGCCAGCAGCTTCACGGACAGGGGGTTCACTGAAGCTTTCTTT
CASSFTDRGFTEAFF
>TRBJ2-7|.|.|TRBV6-6
TGTGCCAGCAGCGGACTCTGGGGCTACGAGCAGTACTTC
CASSGLWGYEQYF
>TRBJ2-1|.|.|TRBV6-6
TGTGCCAGCAGTTACTCGCGGGACAAGGCCTACAATGAGCAGTTCTTC
CASSYSRDKAYNEQFF
>TRBJ2-7|few|.|TRBV25-1
TGTGCCAGCAGTGATGAGTACGAGCAGTACTTC
CASSDEYEQYF
>TRBJ1-5|.|.|TRBV28
TGTGCCAGCAGTTTCGGGGGGGGTGGTGGTCAGCCCCAGCATTTT
CASSFGGGGGQPQHF
>TRBJ2-1|.|TRBD1|TRBV23-1
TGCGCCAGGTTCCGGGACAGGGGGGTGGATGAGCAGTTCTTC
CARFRDRGVDEQFF
>TRBJ2-1|.|.|TRBV6-9
TGTGCCAGCAGGGTAGTGTTGAGCGGCAATGAGCAGTTCTTC
CASRVVLSGNEQFF
>TRBJ1-4|.|.|TRBV4-3
TGCGCCAGCAGCCAAGAGACGGGCCGGGAAAAACTGTTTTTT
CASSQETGREKLFF
>TRBJ1-2|.|.|TRBV11-2
TGTGCCAGCAGCCCCGTTAGGGGAGGCTATGGCTACACCTTC
CASSPVRGGYGYTF
>TRBJ2-1|.|.|TRBV10-3
TGTGCCACCGCCCCGGGGCCCTCCTACAATGAGCAGTTCTTC
CATAPGPSYNEQFF
>TRBJ2-7|medium-sized|.|TRBV2
TGTGCCAGCAGAGGCGACAGAACCGGGACCCGACCGGTAGAGCAGTACTTC
CASRGDRTGTRPVEQYF
>TRBJ2-7|.|.|TRBV11-2
TGTGCCAGCAGCTTAGCCCCTGCCTACGAGCAGTACTTC
CASSLAPAYEQYF
>TRBJ1-1|once|.|TRBV27
TGTGCCAGCACTTTAGCCAGGGACCCGAACACTGAAGCTTTCTTT
CASTLARDPNTEAFF
>TRBJ1-1|few|.|TRBV29-1
TGCAGCGTTGACGTCACTGAAGCTTTCTTT
CSVDVTEAFF
>TRBJ2-2|.|.|TRBV6-5
TGTGCCAGCAGGGCCGACCGAACCGGGGAGCTGTTTTTT
CASRADRTGELFF
>TRBJ1-3|.|TRBD1|TRBV19
TGTGCCAGTAGTTTTGGCCTCAACAGGGGGCATGCTGGAAACACCATATATTTT
CASSFGLNRGHAGNTIYF
>TRBJ2-1|.|TRBD2|TRBV5-1
TGCGCCAGCAGCTTAGGGATAAGGACTAGCTTTCATGAGCAGTTCTTC
CASSLGIRTSFHEQFF
>TRBJ1-6|.|.|TRBV6-6
TGTGCCAGCAGTAAGGTAGCAGGGTATTCACCCCTCCACTTT
CASSKVAGYSPLHF
>TRBJ2-7|.|TRBD2|TRBV5-1
TGCGCCAGCAGCTCCCAACTAGCGGGAGGCCTAGGGGACGAGCAGTACTTC
CASSSQLAGGLGDEQYF
>TRBJ2-3|.|TRBD2|TRBV4-2
TGTGCCAGCAGCCAAGATCCCCTGGGACTAGCGGGGCAGACAGATACGCAGTATTTT
CASSQDPLGLAGQTDTQYF
>TRBJ1-1|medium-sized|TRBD1|TRBV27
TGTGCCAGCAGTTTATCGGAAGGGGGCATGAACACTGAAGCTTTCTTT
CASSLSEGGMNTEAFF
>TRBJ2-3|.|TRBD2|TRBV27
TGTGCCAGCAGTTTAGAGGCGGGAGGTCCAGATACGCAGTATTTT
CASSLEAGGPDTQYF
>TRBJ2-1|.|.|TRBV30
TGTGCCTGGAGTGCCGAGAACACACACGGTGAGCAGTTCTTC
CAWSAENTHGEQFF
>TRBJ1-1|medium-sized|TRBD1|TRBV9
TGTGCCAGCAGTCCCGCAGGGGGGGCGGGTGAAGCTTTCTTT
CASSPAGGAGEAFF
>TRBJ1-2|.|.|TRBV5-1
TGCGCCAGCAGCTTGCGGGGGAACTATGGCTACACCTTC
CASSLRGNYGYTF
>TRBJ2-3|once|.|TRBV27
TGTGCCAGCAGTTTATTGGCGACTAGCACAGATACGCAGTATTTT
CASSLLATSTDTQYF
>TRBJ2-3|.|.|TRBV27
TGTGCCAGCAGTTTATTTCGCGGCATCACAGATACGCAGTATTTT
CASSLFRGITDTQYF
>TRBJ1-1|medium-sized|.|TRBV27
TGTGCCAGCAGTTTAGTGTCTTTATATGGGGGAATGAACACTGAAGCTTTCTTT
CASSLVSLYGGMNTEAFF
>TRBJ2-1|.|TRBD2|TRBV9
TGTGCCAGCAGCCCTCTCGGTAGCGGGATCGTTGGCGATGAGCAGTTCTTC
CASSPLGSGIVGDEQFF
>TRBJ2-1|few|TRBD1|TRBV29-1
TGCAGCGTGGGACAGGGGGCAGGTGAGCAGTTCTTC
CSVGQGAGEQFF
>TRBJ1-1|.|.|TRBV14
TGTGCCAGCAGCCAAGTGAACCGAAACACTGAAGCTTTCTTT
CASSQVNRNTEAFF
>TRBJ2-7|.|TRBD2|TRBV27
TGTGCCAGCAGTTCTCCAGCGGGACCATCCTACGAGCAGTACTTC
CASSSPAGPSYEQYF
>TRBJ2-5|.|TRBD2|TRBV7-4
TGTGCCAGCAGCTCCGACGAACCAAGCCGGGGGGAGGGAAAGACCCAGTACTTC
CASSSDEPSRGEGKTQYF
>TRBJ2-7|.|.|TRBV5-4
TGCGCCAGCAGCCAAGAGGCCGGGGCTGTATACGAGCAGTACTTC
CASSQEAGAVYEQYF
>TRBJ2-7|.|TRBD1|TRBV4-1
TGCGCCAGCAGCCAAGATGTGGGGACAGGGGCCTACGAGCAGTACTTC
CASSQDVGTGAYEQYF
>TRBJ2-7|medium-sized|TRBD1|TRBV28
TGTGCCAGCAGTATCGGGACAGGCCTCTACGAGCAGTACTTC
CASSIGTGLYEQYF
>TRBJ1-1|few|TRBD1|TRBV6-6
TGTGCCAGCAGTTACGGGACAGGGCCCACTGAAGCTTTCTTT
CASSYGTGPTEAFF
>TRBJ2-5|.|.|TRBV4-1
TGCGCCAGCAGCCTAGTTTGGCGGGAAGAGACCCAGTACTTC
CASSLVWREETQYF
>TRBJ1-1|medium-sized|TRBD1|TRBV28
TGTGCCAGCCGGCCAGGGGGTACTGAAGCTTTCTTT
CASRPGGTEAFF
>TRBJ2-7|.|TRBD2|TRBV6-1
TGTGCCAGCACATCAGCGGGGATTTACTACGAGCAGTACTTC
CASTSAGIYYEQYF
>TRBJ1-1|.|.|TRBV5-6
TGTGCCAGCAGCTTAGCATACATCCGACCTGAAGCTTTCTTT
CASSLAYIRPEAFF